This passage covers 3 T cell receptor beta chains from one sample sequenced in a study of blood T cell repertoires in COVID-19. The data were produced by immunoSEQ multiplex PCR, yet TCRdb's version contains in-frame clones alone and is incomplete. The data contain about 430,000 clones, 70% to 90% of them singletons. The specimen was peripheral blood. The receptors were gathered from a man younger than 35 with COVID-19, enrolled during active disease.

This clone occurred a few times. The chain is built from TRBV4-2 and TRBJ1-2, with unresolved D. Germline V CDR1 and CDR2: LGHNA, YNFKEQ. The CDR3 is 15 residues long. Trimming shortened V by 0 bases and J by 2 bases, and 10 bases separated the two germline ends. CDR3 sequence reads: CASSQDHGGNYGYTF. The CDR3 coding sequence is TGTGCCAGCAGCCAAGATCACGGAGGGAACTATGGCTACACCTTC.

Notes on this clone: In the same sample, other DNA sequences code for this CDR3. V gene TRBV18 combines with J gene TRBJ1-1; D is unclear. CDR1 KGHSH and CDR2 LQKENI come from the germline V gene. Trimming stripped 3 bases from V and 5 bases from J, with 13 bases between. The CDR3 consists of 14 residues. CDR3 loop: CASSPGLRGTEAFF. The CDR3 DNA reads TGTGCCAGCTCACCCGGCCTACGGGGAACTGAAGCTTTCTTT.

The V and J genes are TRBV2 and TRBJ2-5; 12 bases are shared with TRBD2. V shed 5 bases, J shed 2 bases, and the junction held 3 bases outside the gene matches. CDR1 and CDR2 from the germline V gene are SNHLY and FYNNEI. CDR3 length: 15 residues. Written as DNA, the CDR3 is TGTGCCAGCAGTTCCACTAGCGGGGGGCAAGAGACCCAGTACTTC. This codes for CASSSTSGGQETQYF.